These 28 T cell receptor beta chains share one sample of origin, sequenced in a study of T cells in Graves' hyperthyroidism and ophthalmopathy. TCR beta CDR3 regions were amplified from RNA transcripts. Using the HTBI primer set, a first-round RT-PCR was run on the TCR CDR3. TCRdb re-analysed the multiplex PCR reads in MiXCR, keeping a single row per CDR3 protein. Here the sample spans 300,000 to 350,000 distinct CDR3 sequences, roughly 13% being singletons. Sequencing was done on a sample of blood. The receptors stem from a woman in her 30s with Graves' hyperthyroidism.

On this clonotype itself: Given a much more abundant clone one base away, this may be a read error. The rearrangement links TRBV12-3 or TRBV12-4 to TRBJ2-2; 8 bases are shared with TRBD2. The CDR3 totals 17 residues. CDR3 residues: CASRPFGGDGGTGELVF. CDR3 nucleotide sequence: TGTGCCAGCAGACCCTTCGGGGGGGACGGAGGCACCGGGGAGCTGGTTTTT.

This clonotype was seen ten or more times. The J gene is TRBJ1-5, the V gene TRBV12-3 or TRBV12-4, with 7 bases identical to TRBD1. The CDR3 covers 16 residues. Losses at the gene ends were 5 bases for V and 1 base for J; bases not matched to a gene: 8. DNA of the CDR3: TGTGCCAGCAGTCCCCCAGGGGGGGCAAGCAATCAGCCCCAGCATTTT. It codes for CASSPPGGASNQPQHF.

In its sample, this clonotype was seen many times. CDR3 region: CASSGSQGAGDTQYF. CDR3 coding DNA: TGTGCCAGCAGTGGTTCTCAGGGGGCGGGAGATACGCAGTATTTT. This chain uses TRBV6-1 with TRBJ2-3, with 8 bases that match TRBD1. Germline values: CDR1 MNHNS, CDR2 SASEGT. J lost 5 bases, V lost 4 bases, and 8 bases had no gene match. This CDR3 has 15 amino acids.

This clonotype was counted ten times or more. The genes are TRBV6-1 and TRBJ2-5, with 8 bases aligning to TRBD1. The CDR3 consists of 15 residues. Trimming took 7 bases from V and 3 from J; bases not matched to a gene: 10. Germline V gene sequence: CDR1 MNHNS, CDR2 SASEGT. CDR3 sequence (DNA): TGTGCCAGCAACCCGGACAGGGTATCGAAAGAGACCCAGTACTTC. Translating gives CASNPDRVSKETQYF.

V and J are TRBV29-1 and TRBJ2-2; 11 positions match TRBD1. J lost 7 bases, V lost 1 base, and 2 bases had no gene match. The length of the CDR3 is 14 residues. Germline assignment: CDR1 SQVTM and CDR2 ANQGSEA. CDR3 bases: TGCAGCGTTGAAGGGGACAGGGGGGACGGGGAGCTGTTTTTT. Translated, it gives CSVEGDRGDGELFF.

This clonotype was found many times. This chain uses TRBV2 with TRBJ2-1, with TRBD1 matching over 7 bases. The trim removed 5 bases at V and 12 bases at J, leaving 7 bases unmatched. Per the germline V gene, CDR1 is SNHLY and CDR2 is FYNNEI. The CDR3 loop spans 12 amino acids. The CDR3 spells CASSPPGQLQFF. The CDR3 bases are TGTGCCAGCAGTCCCCCGGGACAGCTGCAGTTCTTC. The variable domain in full, completed from reference TRBV2 and TRBJ2-1, reads EPEVTQTPSHQVTQMGQEVILRCVPISNHLYFYWYRQILGQKVEFLVSFYNNEISEKSEIFDDQFSVERPDGSNFTLKIRSTKLEDSAMYFCASSPPGQLQFFGPGTRLTVL.

This clonotype was counted only a few times. The chain combines TRBV3-1 with TRBJ2-1; the D is unclear. Germline V CDR1 and CDR2: LGHDT, YNNKEL (reference sequence). The CDR3 loop spans 10 amino acids. Trimming left V 8 bases short and J 7 bases short, with 6 bases between. The CDR3 region is CASGANEQFF. The CDR3 DNA sequence: TGTGCCAGCGGAGCGAATGAGCAGTTCTTC.

The chain carries TRBV27 and TRBJ1-6, with D maybe TRBD1 (5 bases). V was trimmed by 2 bases and J by 10 bases, leaving 9 bases between them. The CDR3 extends over 13 amino acids. CDR1 and CDR2 from the germline V gene are MNHEY and SMNVEV (reference sequence). In DNA, the CDR3 is TGTGCCAGCAGTTTAGTCAGGGACTCACCCCTCCACTTT. Encoded protein: CASSLVRDSPLHF.

This clonotype was counted ten times or more. This sequence joins TRBV2 and TRBJ1-1; the D is unclear. Germline V gene data show CDR1 as SNHLY and CDR2 as FYNNEI. The V gene lost 1 base and the J gene lost 1 base, with 4 bases spanning the gap. CDR3 length: 13 residues. The CDR3 bases are TGTGCCAGCAGTGAAGTATCGAACACTGAAGCTTTCTTT. It is translated as CASSEVSNTEAFF. Full variable domain (rest looked up from reference TRBV2 and TRBJ1-1): EPEVTQTPSHQVTQMGQEVILRCVPISNHLYFYWYRQILGQKVEFLVSFYNNEISEKSEIFDDQFSVERPDGSNFTLKIRSTKLEDSAMYFCASSEVSNTEAFFGQGTRLTVV.

The rearrangement uses TRBV5-6 and TRBJ1-2, with D tentatively TRBD1 (5 bases). CDR1 is SGHDT, CDR2 YYEEEE, per germline. V gave up 4 bases and J gave up 5 bases, with 27 bases separating them. CDR3 length equals 18 residues. The CDR3 spells CASSETAFGGAGYYGYTF. CDR3 nucleotide sequence: TGTGCCAGCAGCGAAACGGCCTTTGGAGGGGCGGGGTATTATGGCTACACCTTC.

This rearrangement joins TRBV5-1 to TRBJ1-3; D is perhaps TRBD1 (6 bases). V lost 4 bases and J 4 bases, leaving 15 bases between the germline ends. This CDR3 has 15 residues. CDR1 SGHRS and CDR2 YFSETQ come from the germline V gene. The CDR3 DNA follows: TGCGCCAGCAGCCCGGGGGGGGCAGGAGGAAACACCATATATTTT. Translated: CASSPGGAGGNTIYF.

Of note for this clonotype: The limits of the CDR3 on the DNA are not certain, so only TCRdb's listed CDR3 is given. CDR3 region: CSVGRGSPDF. The gene calls are TRBV29-1 and TRBJ2-5; no check of the table's D call, TRBD1, against the DNA was made. Germline loops: CDR1 SQVTM, CDR2 ANQGSEA. The CDR3 numbers 10 amino acids, ends counted.

This clonotype was found many times. V and J are TRBV6-8 and TRBJ2-7; tentatively, D is TRBD2 (6 bases). The CDR3 sequence is 20 residues long. The V gene lost 2 bases and the J gene lost 0 bases, with 26 bases spanning the gap. CDR1 and CDR2 from the germline V gene are MNHGY and SAAAGT. CDR3 protein: CASSYRKGVAALRASYEQYF. CDR3 nucleotide sequence: TGTGCCAGCAGTTACCGGAAGGGAGTAGCGGCCCTTCGAGCCTCCTACGAGCAGTACTTC.

This clonotype was picked up many times. The rearrangement uses TRBV6-2 or TRBV6-3 and TRBJ2-2, with 9 bases matching TRBD1. In germline, CDR1 is MNHEY, CDR2 SVGEGT. The CDR3 extends over 14 amino acids. V was pared by 5 bases and J by 5 bases, with 3 bases of the junction left unmatched. CDR3 in DNA: TGTGCCAGCAGTCATGGACAGGGGACCGGGGAGCTGTTTTTT. Encoded protein: CASSHGQGTGELFF.

This clonotype came up many times. V gene TRBV28 combines with J gene TRBJ2-7; 15 positions match TRBD2. The junction had 10 bases not matched to a gene; V was cut back by 5 bases and J by 5 bases. In germline, CDR1 is MDHEN, CDR2 SYDVKM. The CDR3 loop spans 17 amino acids. The DNA of the CDR3 is TGTGCCAGCAGTCTATTTCGGACTAGCGGGAGGGAGGACGAGCAGTACTTC. Amino acid sequence: CASSLFRTSGREDEQYF.

V gene TRBV2 combines with J gene TRBJ2-7; the D gene is possibly TRBD1 (5 bases). Germline V gene data show CDR1 as SNHLY and CDR2 as FYNNEI. The CDR3 is 14 amino acids. V gave up 6 bases and J gave up 4 bases, with 16 bases separating them. The CDR3 is CASSRTWYRYEQYF. In nucleotides, the CDR3 is TGTGCCAGCAGCCGGACGTGGTACAGGTACGAGCAGTACTTC.

On this clonotype itself: This is likely a read error, given that the CDR3 carries no conserved phenylalanine or tryptophan at its end. The chain recombines TRBV2 with TRBJ2-1; no reliable D call. V was shortened by 6 bases and J by 1 base, with 7 bases between the two germline ends. Germline V gene lookup returns CDR1 SNHLY and CDR2 FYNNEI. The CDR3 is 13 residues long. The CDR3 here is CASRRSSYNEQFL. Written as DNA, the CDR3 is TGTGCCAGCAGGCGGTCTTCCTACAATGAGCAGTTCCTC.

This clonotype was seen repeatedly, ten times or more. The chain recombines TRBV28 with TRBJ2-3; the match to TRBD2 covers 9 bases. J was trimmed by 2 bases and V by 3 bases; bases with no gene match: 3. The CDR3 spans 15 residues. Germline V CDR1 and CDR2: MDHEN, SYDVKM. In DNA form, the CDR3 reads TGTGCCAGCAGTTTCGTAGCGGGAGTCACAGATACGCAGTATTTT. Its translation: CASSFVAGVTDTQYF.

This clonotype has ten or more counts. The chain joins TRBV7-2 to TRBJ1-2, with D unclear. Trimming removed 3 bases at V and 1 base at J, with 12 bases between. The length of the CDR3 is 15 residues. Germline V gene sequence: CDR1 SGHTA, CDR2 FQGNSA. The CDR3 sequence: CASSFSGMLNYGYTF. DNA for the CDR3: TGTGCCAGCAGCTTTTCGGGAATGCTTAACTATGGCTACACCTTC.

Many counts were recorded for this clonotype. The chain recombines TRBV20-1 with TRBJ2-1; no firm D call. The germline V and J ends were trimmed by 3 bases and 10 bases, with 19 bases remaining between them. Looked up from germline, CDR1 is DFQATT and CDR2 is SNEGSKA (reference sequence). The CDR3 sequence is 14 residues long. This chain's CDR3 is CSASKRPFGREQFF. The CDR3 nucleotides read TGCAGTGCTAGCAAAAGACCTTTTGGTCGCGAGCAGTTCTTC.

This clonotype was counted ten times or more. The V gene is TRBV12-3 or TRBV12-4, the J gene TRBJ1-2; a weak D match, TRBD1 (5 bases). V dropped 6 bases and J dropped 4 bases, with 15 bases sitting between them. The CDR3 covers 14 residues. Written as DNA, the CDR3 is TGTGCCAGCAGCCCGGGACGCAAGGCCTATGGCTACACCTTC. Protein: CASSPGRKAYGYTF.

A few counts support this clonotype. The CDR3 DNA sequence: TGCAGTGCTAGATTAGCGGGAGTCTCGTTCACCGGGGAGCTGTTTTTT. This sequence encodes CSARLAGVSFTGELFF. The rearrangement uses TRBV20-1 and TRBJ2-2; TRBD2 matches 9 bases. This CDR3 is 16 amino acids long. Germline CDR1 DFQATT, CDR2 SNEGSKA (reference sequence). V lost 2 bases to trimming and J lost 4 bases; unmatched junction nucleotides: 8.

The rearrangement uses TRBV3-1 and TRBJ2-1; a possible D gene is TRBD2 (6 bases). Trimming stripped 2 bases from V and 5 bases from J, with 10 bases between. In germline, CDR1 is LGHDT, CDR2 YNNKEL (reference sequence). The CDR3 totals 14 residues. CDR3 bases: TGTGCCAGCAGCCAACGGGACTGGAACAATGAGCAGTTCTTC. This gives the protein CASSQRDWNNEQFF.

This clonotype was observed many times. This chain connects TRBV19 to TRBJ1-4; 9 bases are shared with TRBD1. J was trimmed by 5 bases and V by 10 bases; bases with no gene match: 8. The CDR3 consists of 14 residues. The germline CDR1 and CDR2 sequences are LNHDA and SQIVND (reference sequence). This chain's CDR3 is CATIDRGRNEKLFF. The CDR3 DNA is TGTGCCACCATCGACAGGGGGAGGAATGAAAAACTGTTTTTT.

The chain employs TRBV3-1 and TRBJ2-7, with D possibly TRBD1 on 6 matching bases. CDR1 and CDR2 (germline): LGHDT, YNNKEL (reference sequence). The CDR3 is 17 residues long. V was cut by 1 base and J by 5 bases, with 21 bases left in between. The CDR3: CASSQASPGHGTNEQYF. The CDR3 DNA is TGTGCCAGCAGCCAAGCTTCCCCGGGACACGGAACGAACGAGCAGTACTTC.

This clonotype was observed many times. V and J are TRBV10-3 and TRBJ2-7; 8 bases match TRBD2. The V segment lost 11 bases and the J segment 5 bases; nucleotides outside the gene matches: 8. Germline loops: CDR1 ENHRY, CDR2 SYGVKD. The CDR3 is made up of 12 amino acids. CDR3 in DNA: TGTGCCGCGTCGGGGGGGCTTAACGAGCAGTACTTC. Translating it yields CAASGGLNEQYF.

The chain carries TRBV7-9 and TRBJ1-3; D gene uncertain. The V end lost 5 bases, the J end lost 0 bases, and 5 bases lay between the germline ends. CDR1 SEHNR and CDR2 FQNEAQ come from the germline V gene (reference sequence). This CDR3 has 13 amino acids. The CDR3 loop is CASSRNSGNTIYF. Here the CDR3 DNA reads TGTGCCAGCAGCAGAAACTCTGGAAACACCATATATTTT.

This clonotype has a count of ten or more. The chain carries TRBV3-1 and TRBJ2-5; D gene uncertain. The CDR3 sequence is 13 residues long. Germline V lookup: CDR1 LGHDT, CDR2 YNNKEL (reference sequence). V lost 1 base, J lost 1 base, and 4 bases lay in between. The CDR3 DNA is TGTGCCAGCAGCCAAGCCTCCCAAGAGACCCAGTACTTC. Protein: CASSQASQETQYF.